Shown below are 28 T cell receptor beta chains from a single sample sequenced in a study of blood T cells in healthy people across ages. Primers used in a second PCR of about 7 to 12 cycles were a sample-barcoded 5' primer and a J-beta primer mix. TCRdb reanalysed the 5' RACE reads using MiXCR and keeps one entry per CDR3 protein. The profile shows hundreds of thousands of distinct CDR3 sequences, about 55% of them singletons. Sequenced input: blood. These receptors all come from an elderly man in good health.

The chain combines TRBV29-1 with TRBJ1-2; 7 bases fit TRBD1. J was trimmed by 3 bases and V by 6 bases; bases with no gene match: 4. This CDR3 spans 12 amino acids. CDR1 SQVTM and CDR2 ANQGSEA come from the germline V gene. The CDR3 here is CSVVGQDYGYTF. CDR3 DNA: TGCAGCGTCGTCGGACAGGACTATGGCTACACCTTC.

The rearrangement uses TRBV12-3 or TRBV12-4 and TRBJ2-7; 11 bases are a match to TRBD1. This CDR3 region has 17 residues. Trimming cost V 3 bases and J 7 bases; bases outside gene matches: 14. CDR3 amino acids: CASSLSIGQGALNEQYF. The CDR3, as DNA: TGTGCCAGCAGTTTGTCTATTGGACAGGGGGCCCTGAATGAGCAGTACTTC.

The CDR3 nucleotides read TGTGCCAGCAGCATAGAACCGGTACTCGCTAATGAAAAACTGTTTTTT. This encodes CASSIEPVLANEKLFF. V is TRBV5-6 and J is TRBJ1-4, with D unclear. V lost 4 bases and J lost 3, with 16 bases in between. CDR1 and CDR2 (germline): SGHDT, YYEEEE. This CDR3 region has 16 residues.

This clonotype has just a few counts. The chain is built from TRBV25-1 and TRBJ2-7; 8 positions agree with TRBD2. J lost 6 bases, V lost 3 bases, and 13 bases had no gene match. Germline CDR1 is MGHDK and CDR2 is SYGVNS. The CDR3 sequence is 16 residues long. CDR3 region: CASSDQAGTSIGEQYF. CDR3 DNA sequence: TGTGCCAGCAGTGACCAGGCCGGGACTAGTATCGGCGAGCAGTACTTC.

As for this clonotype: One end of the junction fails to match germline, which may point to a read error. The chain has TRBV20-1 and TRBJ2-5; D is unresolved. This CDR3 has 12 residues. In germline, CDR1 is DFQATT, CDR2 SNEGSKA (reference sequence). CDR3: CSARADQETQYF. The CDR3 DNA reads TGCAGTGCAAGAGCAGACCAAGAGACCCAGTACTTC.

The chain combines TRBV20-1 with TRBJ1-2, with D tentatively TRBD1 (6 bases). V dropped 2 bases and J dropped 6 bases, with 19 bases sitting between them. The CDR3 totals 15 residues. Germline V CDR1 and CDR2: DFQATT, SNEGSKA (reference sequence). As DNA, the CDR3 is TGCAGTGCTAGACACTCTCGGGGTCAGGGGAATGGCTACACCTTC. This encodes CSARHSRGQGNGYTF.

V usage is TRBV2 and J usage is TRBJ2-5; 13 bases line up with TRBD2. Germline values: CDR1 SNHLY, CDR2 FYNNEI. Unmatched junction bases numbered 2, after V lost 6 bases and J lost 1 base. This CDR3 is 15 amino acids long. The CDR3 reads CASSGLAGAQETQYF. CDR3 coding DNA: TGTGCCAGCAGCGGACTAGCGGGGGCCCAAGAGACCCAGTACTTC. Based on the CDR3 plus reference TRBV2 and TRBJ2-5, the full variable domain is EPEVTQTPSHQVTQMGQEVILRCVPISNHLYFYWYRQILGQKVEFLVSFYNNEISEKSEIFDDQFSVERPDGSNFTLKIRSTKLEDSAMYFCASSGLAGAQETQYFGPGTRLLVL.

The V and J genes are TRBV5-1 and TRBJ2-3; D is unclear. The CDR3 is 14 residues long. Germline loops: CDR1 SGHRS, CDR2 YFSETQ. V dropped 4 bases and J dropped 2 bases, with 11 bases sitting between them. In DNA, the CDR3 is TGCGCCAGCAGCCCCCTTTGGATCACAGATACGCAGTATTTT. Residues: CASSPLWITDTQYF.

The gene calls are TRBV29-1 and TRBJ2-2; no reliable D call. Trimming shortened V by 4 bases and J by 0 bases, and 9 bases separated the two germline ends. The germline CDR1 and CDR2 sequences are SQVTM and ANQGSEA. The CDR3 contains 14 residues. DNA of the CDR3: TGCAGCGTTGGGAACAGTGCGAACACCGGGGAGCTGTTTTTT. Its protein is CSVGNSANTGELFF.

The J gene is TRBJ2-5, the V gene TRBV5-1; TRBD1 is a possible D gene (6 bases). The CDR3 runs 15 residues. Trimming took off 0 bases at V and 3 bases at J, with 12 bases between the two ends. The V gene's germline CDR1 is SGHRS and CDR2 YFSETQ. The CDR3 DNA follows: TGCGCCAGCAGCTTGGAGCAGGGGCGGGAAGAGACCCAGTACTTC. Protein: CASSLEQGREETQYF.

The rearrangement links TRBV20-1 to TRBJ2-3; D gene uncertain. Trimming removed 1 base at V and 3 bases at J, with 8 bases between. Germline CDR1 DFQATT, CDR2 SNEGSKA (reference sequence). The CDR3 loop spans 13 amino acids. CDR3 DNA sequence: TGCAGTGCTAGAGTTACTGGAACAGATACGCAGTATTTT. It encodes CSARVTGTDTQYF.

The gene calls are TRBV27 and TRBJ2-5, with D unresolved. Deletions cut 5 bases from V and 5 bases from J, with 12 bases between. The CDR3 runs to 13 residues. CDR1 MNHEY and CDR2 SMNVEV come from the germline V gene (reference sequence). The CDR3 region has the DNA TGTGCCAGCAGTCCAAACTGGTGGGAGACCCAGTACTTC. Translated: CASSPNWWETQYF.

This clonotype was detected only a few times. The chain joins TRBV12-3 or TRBV12-4 to TRBJ2-1; D is unclear. Trimming cost V 3 bases and J 3 bases, with 9 bases left between them. This CDR3 has 14 residues. For the CDR3, the DNA is TGTGCCAGCAGTTTTGGCAGGTACTACAATGAGCAGTTCTTC. It encodes CASSFGRYYNEQFF.

This clonotype was detected only once. This chain connects TRBV5-1 to TRBJ2-5, with D tentatively TRBD1 (5 bases). The CDR3 covers 17 residues. Between the trimmed V and J ends, which lost 4 bases and 9 bases, there was a span of 28 bases. Germline CDR1 SGHRS, CDR2 YFSETQ. In DNA, the CDR3 is TGCGCCAGCAGCCCCGCTACCGGTCTCCAGGGCCTAGGGGCCCAGTACTTC. It encodes CASSPATGLQGLGAQYF.

Only a few counts were recorded for this clonotype. The gene calls are TRBV9 and TRBJ2-4, with TRBD2 identical over 12 bases. The DNA matches TRBJ2-7 better at its end, which makes the J call doubtful. The CDR3 runs to 15 residues. Looked up from germline, CDR1 is SGDLS and CDR2 is YYNGEE. CDR3 DNA: TGTGCCAGCAGCGCCCCGACTAGCGGGAGCTCCGAGCAGTACTTC. It is translated as CASSAPTSGSSEQYF.

The J gene is TRBJ2-6, the V gene TRBV29-1; D unresolved. The CDR3 extends over 13 amino acids. Germline-derived CDR1 and CDR2 are SQVTM and ANQGSEA. V dropped 4 bases and J dropped 0 bases, with 4 bases sitting between them. CDR3 residues: CSVVHSGANVLTF. In DNA, the CDR3 is TGCAGCGTTGTCCACTCTGGGGCCAACGTCCTGACTTTC. The entire variable domain, with the rest obtained from reference TRBV29-1 and TRBJ2-6, is as follows: SAVISQKPSRDICQRGTSLTIQCQVDSQVTMMFWYRQQPGQSLTLIATANQGSEATYESGFVIDKFPISRPNLTFSTLTVSNMSPEDSSIYLCSVVHSGANVLTFGAGSRLTVL.

The chain carries TRBV5-1 and TRBJ2-5; D possibly corresponds to TRBD2 (6 bases). Per germline, CDR1 SGHRS and CDR2 YFSETQ. CDR3 length: 16 amino acids. The V gene lost 4 bases and the J gene lost 3 bases, with 19 bases spanning the gap. The CDR3 spells CASSLGLRSTKETQYF. The CDR3 region has the DNA TGCGCCAGCAGCCTGGGACTTCGCTCAACCAAAGAGACCCAGTACTTC. Full variable domain (outside the CDR3, taken from reference TRBV5-1 and TRBJ2-5): KAGVTQTPRYLIKTRGQQVTLSCSPISGHRSVSWYQQTPGQGLQFLFEYFSETQRNKGNFPGRFSGRQFSNSRSEMNVSTLELGDSALYLCASSLGLRSTKETQYFGPGTRLLVL.

Points on this clonotype: It may be a read error: a sequence one base away is much more abundant. V is TRBV29-1 and J is TRBJ2-7, with 11 bases matching TRBD2. This CDR3 region has 14 residues. With 7 bases clipped from V and 7 bases from J, the junction kept 12 bases outside the gene matches. Germline-derived CDR1 and CDR2 are SQVTM and ANQGSEA. The DNA of the CDR3 is TGCAGCGCCCCTACTAGCGGGAGTGGTAATGAGCAGTACTTC. Its translation: CSAPTSGSGNEQYF.

The V gene is TRBV20-1, the J gene TRBJ2-1; D not resolved. The length of the CDR3 is 16 residues. CDR1 DFQATT and CDR2 SNEGSKA come from the germline V gene (reference sequence). V was shortened by 4 bases and J by 0 bases, with 16 bases between the two germline ends. The CDR3 sequence: CSATPSRVSSYNEQFF. The CDR3 DNA reads TGCAGTGCTACCCCCTCAAGGGTTAGCTCCTACAATGAGCAGTTCTTC.

This chain joins TRBV27 and TRBJ2-3, with TRBD1 as a possible D gene (7 bases). The CDR3 contains 21 residues. Trimming cost V 6 bases and J 2 bases, with 33 bases left between them. CDR1 is MNHEY, CDR2 SMNVEV, per germline (reference sequence). The DNA of the CDR3 is TGTGCCAGCAGCCGTACCAGGGGGGAATTAGGGAGAAGGGGGAACACAGATACGCAGTATTTT. As protein: CASSRTRGELGRRGNTDTQYF.

This chain links TRBV7-6 with TRBJ2-2; TRBD2 agrees at 11 bases. The CDR3 has 15 residues. Trimming removed 4 bases from V and 6 bases from J; junction bases left unmatched: 4. Germline CDR1 reads SGHVS; CDR2 reads FNYEAQ. CDR3: CASSSLAGAPGELFF. CDR3 sequence (DNA): TGTGCCAGCAGCTCACTAGCGGGAGCCCCCGGGGAGCTGTTTTTT.

The table lists this clonotype with a count of one. The chain couples TRBV14 to TRBJ2-7, with no clear D. Germline CDR1 reads SGHDN; CDR2 reads FVKESK. Trimming took off 4 bases at V and 0 bases at J, with 7 bases between the two ends. This CDR3 comprises 13 residues. CDR3 in DNA: TGTGCCAGCAGCCGAAAAATCTCCTACGAGCAGTACTTC. Translation: CASSRKISYEQYF.

A remark on this clonotype: A clone one base away is much larger, so this may be a read error. The chain links TRBV29-1 to TRBJ2-1; D may be TRBD2 (5 bases). TRBJ2-7 matches the DNA end more closely, so the J call is doubtful. Germline V gene data show CDR1 as SQVTM and CDR2 as ANQGSEA. The CDR3 is 15 amino acids. This CDR3 is CSVERGGRSYNEQYF. CDR3 DNA sequence: TGCAGCGTTGAACGTGGCGGGCGCTCCTACAATGAGCAGTACTTC.

The rearrangement uses TRBV4-1 and TRBJ2-5; 11 bases are shared with TRBD1. In germline, CDR1 is MGHRA, CDR2 YSYEKL. The CDR3 sequence is 15 residues long. With V trimmed by 4 bases and J by 2 bases, 3 bases remained unmatched. The CDR3 protein is CASSRGDRGQETQYF. The DNA for the CDR3 is TGCGCCAGCAGCCGGGGGGACAGGGGGCAAGAGACCCAGTACTTC.

The rearrangement uses TRBV27 and TRBJ1-5, with 8 bases aligning to TRBD1. J lost 6 bases, V lost 3 bases, and 7 bases had no gene match. This CDR3 is built from 15 residues. The germline CDR1 and CDR2 sequences are MNHEY and SMNVEV (reference sequence). CDR3 sequence: CASSFFGTGGQPQHF. The CDR3 DNA is TGTGCCAGCAGTTTTTTCGGCACAGGGGGTCAGCCCCAGCATTTT.

CDR3 bases: TGTGCCAGCAGGACAGGGCCACACGAGCAGTACTTC. It codes for CASRTGPHEQYF. The chain is built from TRBV7-9 and TRBJ2-4, with TRBD1 matching over 7 bases. The tail of the sequence fits TRBJ2-7 better, so the J call may be wrong. CDR1 and CDR2 (germline): SEHNR, FQNEAQ (reference sequence). The CDR3 has 12 residues.

This chain links TRBV7-2 with TRBJ2-1; no clear D gene. The V gene's germline CDR1 is SGHTA and CDR2 FQGNSA. Trimming left V 5 bases short and J 1 base short, with 12 bases between. CDR3 size: 15 residues. CDR3 sequence (DNA): TGTGCCAGCAGCCCCGATGCGGTTTCCTACAATGAGCAGTTCTTC. Translation gives CASSPDAVSYNEQFF.

The gene calls are TRBV20-1 and TRBJ2-3; D might be TRBD1 (5 bases). From germline, CDR1 is DFQATT and CDR2 SNEGSKA (reference sequence). The CDR3 covers 15 residues. Trimming stripped 2 bases from V and 14 bases from J, with 26 bases between. The CDR3 sequence is CSARPRQQHSRYAYF. The CDR3 DNA sequence: TGCAGTGCTAGACCGCGACAGCAACACAGCAGATACGCGTATTTT.